This T cell receptor (beta chain) was documented in a study of cytomegalovirus exposure and HLA in healthy donors. Overall study context: Earlier, 180 million or so T cells were analyzed, and 90 million to 120 million unique TCR beta sequences were found among them.

A remark on this clone: Antigen unknown.

Trimming shortened V by 8 bases and J by 13 bases, and 20 bases separated the two germline ends. Germline V gives CDR1 MDHEN, CDR2 SYDVKM. This CDR3 spans 12 amino acids. Study conclusions and caveats: A later analysis linked around 15,000 TCR beta sequences to HLA alleles at 0.05 false discovery rate.

PCR amplification relied on 60 Vbeta primers (plus 13 Jbeta primers). TCRdb's copy holds only in-frame clones and misses some; the assay was immunoSEQ multiplex PCR. The table lists about 270,000 clones, about 66% of them singletons. The clonotype comes from a female donor in good health and CMV-seronegative. The sequenced sample was PBMCs. V is TRBV28 and J is TRBJ1-1; D possibly corresponds to TRBD1 (5 bases). DNA for the CDR3: TGTGCCAGCGGCCCTTTGAGGGACTCAGGTTTCTTT. Amino acids: CASGPLRDSGFF.